These 22 T cell receptor beta chains were all obtained from the same sample, sequenced in a study of blood T cell repertoires in COVID-19. Assay: immunoSEQ multiplex PCR; the TCRdb copy retains only in-frame clones and omits some. The sample consists of some 150,000 clones, 88% of them appearing once. The specimen was peripheral blood. The receptors shown here come from a man between 45 and 60 years old with active or convalescent COVID-19.

V gene TRBV6-4 combines with J gene TRBJ2-2; a weak D match, TRBD1 (6 bases). The CDR3 loop spans 12 amino acids. The V and J ends lost 10 bases and 4 bases respectively, with 10 bases between them. Looked up from germline, CDR1 is MRHNA and CDR2 is SNTAGT. The CDR3 DNA is TGTGCCACACAGGGTGGCACCGGGGAGCTGTTTTTT. Protein sequence: CATQGGTGELFF.

This chain joins TRBV5-1 and TRBJ1-2; D gene ambiguous. The germline CDR1 and CDR2 sequences are SGHRS and YFSETQ. CDR3 length equals 14 residues. With 0 bases removed from V and 8 bases from J, the gap between germline ends came to 14 bases. The CDR3 nucleotides read TGCGCCAGCAGCTTGGCCGGTTCAGGTACCGGCTACACCTTC. Protein product: CASSLAGSGTGYTF.

This rearrangement joins TRBV11-2 to TRBJ1-2; 10 bases map to TRBD1. This CDR3 is 16 amino acids long. V dropped 5 bases and J dropped 4; count of bases not matched to a gene: 10. Germline V gene sequence: CDR1 SGHAT, CDR2 FQNNGV. CDR3 sequence (DNA): TGTGCCAGCAGCAAGATACCGGGACAGGGGCCCTATGGCTACACCTTC. Encoded protein: CASSKIPGQGPYGYTF. The variable domain in full, with the rest retrieved from reference TRBV11-2 and TRBJ1-2, is EAGVAQSPRYKIIEKRQSVAFWCNPISGHATLYWYQQILGQGPKLLIQFQNNGVVDDSQLPKDRFSAERLKGVDSTLKIQPAKLEDSAVYLCASSKIPGQGPYGYTFGSGTRLTVV.

The V call is TRBV11-3, the J call TRBJ2-6; possibly TRBD1 for D (6 bases). The length of the CDR3 is 16 residues. Between the trimmed V and J ends, which lost 3 bases and 3 bases, there was a span of 12 bases. Germline assignment: CDR1 SGHNT and CDR2 YENEEA. CDR3 loop: CASSLGRGLGANVLTF. CDR3 in DNA: TGTGCCAGCAGCTTGGGCAGGGGCCTTGGGGCCAACGTCCTGACTTTC.

There are a few counts of this clone. The rearrangement links TRBV5-4 to TRBJ2-7; possible D gene TRBD2, 6 bases. The length of the CDR3 is 15 residues. CDR1 and CDR2 (germline): SGHNT, YYREEE (reference sequence). Trimming left V 3 bases short and J 5 bases short, with 18 bases between. The CDR3, as DNA: TGTGCCAGCAGCTGGCCGGGTGGAGGGAGGCACGAGCAGTACTTC. Its protein is CASSWPGGGRHEQYF.

The chain has TRBV30 and TRBJ1-5; a possible D gene is TRBD1 (5 bases). The CDR3 totals 14 residues. Germline V CDR1 and CDR2: GTSNPN, SVGIG (reference sequence). Trimming stripped 1 base from V and 0 bases from J, with 7 bases between. The CDR3 region has the DNA TGTGCCTGGAGTGCAGGGTATAGCAATCAGCCCCAGCATTTT. It specifies CAWSAGYSNQPQHF.

The genes are TRBV3-1 (or the pseudogene TRBV3-2) and TRBJ1-2; no clear D gene. This CDR3 region has 16 residues. Germline V lookup: CDR1 LGHDT, CDR2 YNNKEL (reference sequence). Trimming pared 0 bases from V and 4 bases from J, leaving 15 bases between. CDR3 region: CASSQDWAEGGYGYTF. The CDR3 nucleotides are TGTGCCAGCAGCCAAGATTGGGCGGAGGGTGGCTATGGCTACACCTTC.

The V gene is TRBV3-1 (or the pseudogene TRBV3-2), the J gene TRBJ2-3, with D possibly matching TRBD2 (6 bases). V was clipped by 4 bases and J by 3 bases, with 17 bases between them. The germline V gene encodes CDR1 LGHDT and CDR2 YNNKEL (reference sequence). CDR3 size: 16 residues. CDR3 in DNA: TGTGCCAGCAGCCGAAGTAGCGGTGGGAGGACAGATACGCAGTATTTT. It is translated as CASSRSSGGRTDTQYF.

The rearrangement joins TRBV19 to TRBJ1-4; a weak D match, TRBD1 (5 bases). The CDR3 totals 12 residues. V was clipped by 9 bases and J by 10 bases, with 15 bases between them. Germline V lookup: CDR1 LNHDA, CDR2 SQIVND (reference sequence). Here the CDR3 DNA reads TGTGCCAGCCGAAGGGGCGGTGGAAAACTGTTTTTT. It translates to CASRRGGGKLFF.

The gene calls are TRBV5-1 and TRBJ2-5; 8 bases map to TRBD1. Germline CDR1 is SGHRS and CDR2 is YFSETQ. The V segment lost 2 bases and the J segment 5 bases; nucleotides outside the gene matches: 8. There are 15 residues in the CDR3. CDR3 loop: CASSLQPGGLETQYF. CDR3 sequence (DNA): TGCGCCAGCAGCTTACAACCAGGGGGCTTGGAGACCCAGTACTTC.

This clone has just a few counts. CDR3 amino acids: CSASPLYTEAFF. The CDR3 DNA follows: TGCAGTGCTAGTCCCCTCTACACTGAAGCTTTCTTT. This rearrangement joins TRBV20-1 to TRBJ1-1; the D is unclear. V was shortened by 3 bases and J by 3 bases, with 8 bases between the two germline ends. This CDR3 has 12 amino acids. Germline V lookup: CDR1 DFQATT, CDR2 SNEGSKA (reference sequence).

As for this clone: One end of the junction varies from germline; a read error may be responsible. The rearrangement joins TRBV5-5 to TRBJ2-1, with D tentatively TRBD2 (5 bases). Germline lookup yields CDR1 SGHKS and CDR2 YYEKEE (reference sequence). This CDR3 has 13 residues. The CDR3 region is CASSYSTSGVLLF. The CDR3 DNA is TGTGCCAGCAGCTACTCTACTAGTGGGGTCCTACTCTTC.

The gene calls are TRBV2 and TRBJ2-6, with 7 bases lining up with TRBD1. Germline-derived CDR1 and CDR2 are SNHLY and FYNNEI. The CDR3 covers 16 residues. V lost 4 bases to trimming and J lost 2 bases; unmatched junction nucleotides: 5. The CDR3 reads CASSVSGTAGANVLTF. CDR3 DNA: TGTGCCAGCAGTGTTTCCGGGACAGCTGGGGCCAACGTCCTGACTTTC.

The chain combines TRBV19 with TRBJ1-6; D is perhaps TRBD1 (5 bases). Germline V gives CDR1 LNHDA, CDR2 SQIVND (reference sequence). This CDR3 comprises 16 residues. The V and J ends lost 3 bases and 2 bases respectively, with 11 bases between them. The CDR3 is CASSISEGTYNSPLHF. The CDR3 bases are TGTGCCAGTAGTATCTCGGAGGGGACCTATAATTCACCCCTCCACTTT.

V gene TRBV28 combines with J gene TRBJ2-7; 11 nucleotides agree with TRBD2. V lost 7 bases, J lost 12 bases, and 8 bases stayed unmatched. The CDR3 totals 12 residues. Germline values: CDR1 MDHEN, CDR2 SYDVKM. CDR3 region: CASNRLAGIGYF. CDR3 bases: TGTGCCAGCAATCGACTAGCGGGAATAGGGTACTTC. Full variable domain (missing parts from reference TRBV28 and TRBJ2-7): DVKVTQSSRYLVKRTGEKVFLECVQDMDHENMFWYRQDPGLGLRLIYFSYDVKMKEKGDIPEGYSVSREKKERFSLILESASTNQTSMYLCASNRLAGIGYFGPGTRLTVT.

For this clone: Other DNA sequences in this specimen translate into the identical CDR3. The chain employs TRBV6-5 and TRBJ2-7, with TRBD1 identical over 8 bases. In germline, CDR1 is MNHEY, CDR2 SVGAGI. This CDR3 region has 13 residues. V gave up 8 bases and J gave up 0 bases; unmatched junction bases: 3. The CDR3, as DNA: TGTGCCAGCCGCGGACAGGGCTCCTACGAGCAGTACTTC. This encodes CASRGQGSYEQYF.

The chain links TRBV21-1 to TRBJ1-4. TRBV21-1 is shown as a pseudogene. The CDR3 sequence is 15 residues long. CDR3 in DNA: TGTGCCAGCAGGTCCGGGGGCGGGGGTAATGAAAAACTGTTTTTT. Its protein product is CASRSGGGGNEKLFF.

The chain carries TRBV4-2 and TRBJ1-2; no reliable D call. Germline CDR1 is LGHNA and CDR2 is YNFKEQ. CDR3 length: 14 amino acids. With 0 bases removed from V and 2 bases from J, the gap between germline ends came to 7 bases. CDR3 nucleotides: TGTGCCAGCAGCCAAGACGGCAGGAACTATGGCTACACCTTC. Translated: CASSQDGRNYGYTF.

In this sample, this clone turned up a few times. The V and J genes are TRBV28 and TRBJ2-7; possible D gene TRBD2, 5 bases. Trimming cost V 8 bases and J 2 bases, with 13 bases left between them. This CDR3 is 13 amino acids long. Germline assignment: CDR1 MDHEN and CDR2 SYDVKM. The CDR3 sequence: CASWSSAPYEQYF. The CDR3 nucleotides are TGTGCCAGCTGGAGTAGCGCACCCTACGAGCAGTACTTC.

CDR3 sequence reads: CASSFQADYEQYF. The CDR3 DNA sequence: TGTGCCAGCAGTTTTCAGGCTGACTACGAGCAGTACTTC. This chain connects TRBV27 to TRBJ2-7; D is unclear. Germline V gene data show CDR1 as MNHEY and CDR2 as SMNVEV (reference sequence). Between the trimmed V and J ends, which lost 3 bases and 3 bases, there was a span of 9 bases. The CDR3 runs to 13 residues.

The chain has TRBV5-1 and TRBJ2-2; no clear D. From germline, CDR1 is SGHRS and CDR2 YFSETQ. Deletions cut 1 base from V and 5 bases from J, with 18 bases between. The CDR3 covers 17 residues. The chain's CDR3 is CASSLYSVILGTGELFF. The CDR3 DNA reads as TGCGCCAGCAGCTTGTACTCAGTTATCCTCGGGACCGGGGAGCTGTTTTTT. The entire variable domain, with the rest obtained from reference TRBV5-1 and TRBJ2-2, is as follows: KAGVTQTPRYLIKTRGQQVTLSCSPISGHRSVSWYQQTPGQGLQFLFEYFSETQRNKGNFPGRFSGRQFSNSRSEMNVSTLELGDSALYLCASSLYSVILGTGELFFGEGSRLTVL.

This rearrangement joins TRBV18 to TRBJ2-7; D uncertain. V shed 2 bases and J shed 2 bases, with 16 bases lying between them. Per germline, CDR1 KGHSH and CDR2 LQKENI. This CDR3 comprises 16 residues. CDR3 protein: CASSPRDARPPYEQYF. The CDR3 bases are TGTGCCAGCTCACCAAGAGATGCCCGTCCACCCTACGAGCAGTACTTC.